These 23 T cell receptor beta chains share one sample of origin, sequenced in a study of post-analysis software for immune sequencing data. Incorporated into the TCR beta cDNA libraries were unique molecular identifiers, which served to reduce PCR and sequencing biases. TCRdb analysed the PCR reads with MiXCR anew, one entry per CDR3 protein. Altogether approximately 770,000 distinct CDR3 sequences are present, 46% being singletons, with the ten largest covering 4.9%. Study-level results: With TRBV5-6, TRBV5-1 and TRBV20-1 included, about 5 TRBV segments were more frequent in patients than in controls.

No antigen has been assigned to these receptors. Sequencing was performed on blood. The receptors stem from a girl between 5 and 17 years old with multiple sclerosis.

This clonotype was observed a few times. The chain has TRBV20-1 and TRBJ2-1; no firm D call. Germline loops: CDR1 DFQATT, CDR2 SNEGSKA (reference sequence). Deletions cut 6 bases from V and 8 bases from J, with 17 bases between. This CDR3 is built from 13 residues. The CDR3 DNA reads as TGCAGTGCCAGGACCTTAGGTGTGGATGAGCAGTTCTTC. Amino acids: CSARTLGVDEQFF.

The chain carries TRBV6-5 and TRBJ1-1, with D unclear. The CDR3 is made up of 13 amino acids. Trimming left V 0 bases short and J 9 bases short, with 11 bases between. Germline lookup yields CDR1 MNHEY and CDR2 SVGAGI. CDR3 sequence reads: CASSYSRGGKAFF. The CDR3 nucleotides read TGTGCCAGCAGTTACTCGCGTGGTGGGAAAGCTTTCTTT.

The CDR3 protein is CSAPAIPEETQYF. Here the CDR3 DNA reads TGCAGTGCTCCAGCTATCCCGGAAGAGACCCAGTACTTC. V gene TRBV20-1 combines with J gene TRBJ2-5, with no clear D. This CDR3 contains 13 residues. Between the trimmed V and J ends, which lost 5 bases and 3 bases, there was a span of 13 bases. Germline V gene lookup returns CDR1 DFQATT and CDR2 SNEGSKA (reference sequence).

This clonotype occurred once. One junction end disagrees with the germline gene, perhaps due to a read error. The chain couples TRBV4-1 to TRBJ1-2; D not resolved. In germline, CDR1 is MGHRA, CDR2 YSYEKL. CDR3 length: 14 residues. The CDR3 region has the DNA TGCGCCAGCAGCCAAGGAGACACCCACTATGCCTACACCTTC. Translated, it gives CASSQGDTHYAYTF.

This rearrangement joins TRBV7-3 to TRBJ1-6, with D possibly TRBD1 on 6 matching bases. Per the germline V gene, CDR1 is SGHTA and CDR2 is FQGTGA. This CDR3 is built from 15 residues. The ends were cut back, 5 bases at V and 7 bases at J, with 15 bases in the middle. The CDR3, as DNA: TGTGCCAGCAGCCTACAGGGTGGCGCGAATTCACCCCTCCACTTT. Encoded protein: CASSLQGGANSPLHF.

The chain recombines TRBV20-1 with TRBJ2-7; TRBD2 matches 8 bases. Gene TRBJ2-5 matches the end of the DNA better, so the J call may be wrong. The germline CDR1 and CDR2 sequences are DFQATT and SNEGSKA (reference sequence). The CDR3 has 14 residues. CDR3 protein: CSATKGQRGETQYF. The CDR3 DNA is TGCAGTGCTACTAAAGGACAGCGGGGGGAGACCCAGTACTTC.

The chain links TRBV15 to TRBJ2-1; D ambiguous. The length of the CDR3 is 13 residues. Germline assignment: CDR1 LNHNV and CDR2 YYDKDF (reference sequence). V was clipped by 0 bases and J by 7 bases, with 7 bases between them. The CDR3 nucleotides are TGTGCCACCAGCAGAGAACGAAGGAATGAGCAGTTCTTC. This codes for CATSRERRNEQFF.

On this clonotype itself: Being one base from a much bigger clone, this may be a read error. The rearrangement uses TRBV29-1 and TRBJ2-1; no clear D. The germline V gene has CDR1 SQVTM and CDR2 ANQGSEA. This CDR3 comprises 10 residues. The V end lost 7 bases, the J end lost 8 bases, and 9 bases lay between the germline ends. The CDR3 DNA reads as TGCAGCGGCTGGAAGGATGAGCAGTTCTTC. Amino acid sequence: CSGWKDEQFF.

The chain carries TRBV27 and TRBJ2-4; 7 bases are shared with TRBD2. The CDR3 extends over 14 amino acids. Germline-derived CDR1 and CDR2 are MNHEY and SMNVEV (reference sequence). V lost 6 bases and J lost 8; bases outside the gene matches: 10. The CDR3 DNA reads TGTGCCAGCAGCTCCGGGGCGGGGGTTGACATTCAGTACTTC. Its translation is CASSSGAGVDIQYF.

This clonotype was observed a handful of times. The genes are TRBV20-1 and TRBJ2-5, with TRBD2 matching 7 bases. The closer fit of TRBJ2-7 to the DNA end suggests the J call may be wrong. Germline loops: CDR1 DFQATT, CDR2 SNEGSKA (reference sequence). The CDR3 consists of 14 residues. DNA of the CDR3: TGCAGTGCTAGAGCTGGAGGGAGGGAGGTCGAGCAGTACTTC. This codes for CSARAGGREVEQYF.

V and J are TRBV5-1 and TRBJ2-7; 10 positions agree with TRBD2. The CDR3 length is 16 residues. Germline CDR1 and CDR2: SGHRS and YFSETQ. V was clipped by 0 bases and J by 2 bases; unmatched bases: 5. CDR3 protein: CASSLDGTSEPYEQYF. The DNA for the CDR3 is TGCGCCAGCAGCTTGGATGGGACTAGCGAGCCCTACGAGCAGTACTTC.

This clonotype occurred a few times. The chain recombines TRBV20-1 with TRBJ2-7, with D perhaps assigned TRBD1 or TRBD2 (7 bases each). Germline V lookup: CDR1 DFQATT, CDR2 SNEGSKA (reference sequence). There are 13 residues in the CDR3. As DNA, the CDR3 is TGCAGACAGGGACAGCGGGGTTCCTACGAGCAGTACTTC. Translating gives CRQGQRGSYEQYF.

This clonotype was seen more than once but under ten times. This chain uses TRBV6-2 or TRBV6-3 with TRBJ2-7; either TRBD1 or TRBD2 may supply D (5 bases each). The CDR3 spans 14 residues. Germline CDR1 MNHEY, CDR2 SVGEGT. Trimming took off 4 bases at V and 4 bases at J, with 14 bases between the two ends. CDR3 sequence reads: CASSSGTPRYEQYF. DNA for the CDR3: TGTGCCAGCAGTTCCGGGACCCCACGATACGAGCAGTACTTC.

This chain joins TRBV28 and TRBJ2-1; D unclear. Germline values: CDR1 MDHEN, CDR2 SYDVKM. With 3 bases removed from V and 8 bases from J, the gap between germline ends came to 11 bases. This CDR3 has 13 residues. Here the CDR3 reads CASSLLTIHEQFF. CDR3 nucleotide sequence: TGTGCCAGCAGTTTGCTAACGATCCATGAGCAGTTCTTC. The variable domain in full, completed from reference TRBV28 and TRBJ2-1, reads DVKVTQSSRYLVKRTGEKVFLECVQDMDHENMFWYRQDPGLGLRLIYFSYDVKMKEKGDIPEGYSVSREKKERFSLILESASTNQTSMYLCASSLLTIHEQFFGPGTRLTVL.

The chain links TRBV24-1 to TRBJ2-1, with 9 bases fitting TRBD2. CDR3 length: 14 amino acids. The trim removed 4 bases at V and 10 bases at J, leaving 7 bases unmatched. Germline assignment: CDR1 KGHDR and CDR2 SFDVKD. CDR3 protein: CATSDSGLAFEQFF. CDR3 nucleotides: TGTGCCACCAGTGACTCGGGACTAGCTTTCGAGCAGTTCTTC.

The chain links TRBV4-3 to TRBJ2-5; D possibly corresponds to TRBD2 (6 bases). The DNA end is more similar to TRBJ2-7, so the J call may be wrong. The CDR3 runs 16 residues. The germline CDR1 and CDR2 sequences are LGHNA and YSLEER. CDR3 loop: CASSQGPLAGQHEQYF. The DNA for the CDR3 is TGCGCCAGCAGCCAGGGACCTCTGGCGGGGCAGCACGAGCAGTACTTC.

CDR3 loop: CASSPTGSPSYEQYF. Written as DNA, the CDR3 is TGTGCCAGCAGCCCGACAGGTTCGCCCTCCTACGAGCAGTACTTC. This chain uses TRBV9 with TRBJ2-7; tentatively, D is TRBD1 (6 bases). Trimming pared 4 bases from V and 0 bases from J, leaving 14 bases between. Looked up from germline, CDR1 is SGDLS and CDR2 is YYNGEE. The CDR3 spans 15 residues.

The CDR3 coding sequence is TGTGCCATCAGTGGAACTAGCGGGAGGGCGGATGAGCAGTTCTTC. Protein sequence: CAISGTSGRADEQFF. The chain carries TRBV10-3 and TRBJ2-1, with 13 bases identical to TRBD2. This CDR3 is 15 amino acids long. The V segment lost 4 bases and the J segment 8 bases; nucleotides outside the gene matches: 5. Per the germline V gene, CDR1 is ENHRY and CDR2 is SYGVKD.

This rearrangement joins TRBV4-2 to TRBJ2-1; the match to TRBD2 covers 9 bases. There are 15 residues in the CDR3. The germline V gene has CDR1 LGHNA and CDR2 YNFKEQ. J lost 8 bases, V lost 4 bases, and 9 bases had no gene match. The CDR3 sequence is CASSLAGVGSDEQFF. For the CDR3, the DNA is TGTGCCAGCAGCCTAGCGGGAGTGGGCAGCGATGAGCAGTTCTTC.

The sample holds one count of this clonotype. This chain uses TRBV9 with TRBJ2-5, with 14 bases identical to TRBD2. The CDR3 sequence is 14 residues long. The germline V gene encodes CDR1 SGDLS and CDR2 YYNGEE. With 4 bases clipped from V and 11 bases from J, the junction kept 7 bases outside the gene matches. The CDR3 DNA reads TGTGCCAGCAGCTCGGGACTAGCGGGAGACGATCAGTACTTC. It encodes CASSSGLAGDDQYF. The complete variable domain, with remaining parts taken from reference TRBV9 and TRBJ2-5, reads DSGVTQTPKHLITATGQRVTLRCSPRSGDLSVYWYQQSLDQGLQFLIQYYNGEERAKGNILERFSAQQFPDLHSELNLSSLELGDSALYFCASSSGLAGDDQYFGPGTRLLVL.

This clonotype was observed a handful of times. This chain links TRBV20-1 with TRBJ1-2; 7 bases fit TRBD1. Germline-derived CDR1 and CDR2 are DFQATT and SNEGSKA (reference sequence). The trim removed 6 bases at V and 6 bases at J, leaving 7 bases unmatched. This CDR3 spans 12 amino acids. CDR3 bases: TGCAGTGCCCCCCGGACAGGCCATGGCTACACCTTC. This sequence encodes CSAPRTGHGYTF.

V is TRBV12-3 or TRBV12-4 and J is TRBJ2-7; no definite D call. The V end was cut by 3 bases, the J end by 2 bases, with 8 bases between. CDR3 length: 13 amino acids. CDR3 coding DNA: TGTGCCAGCAGTTTTAGGCAGCCCTACGAGCAGTACTTC. It yields the protein CASSFRQPYEQYF.

This clonotype has only a few counts. This sequence joins TRBV10-3 and TRBJ2-7, with 15 bases matching TRBD2. The germline gives CDR1 ENHRY, CDR2 SYGVKD. V lost 6 bases and J lost 5; bases outside the gene matches: 8. This CDR3 has 16 amino acids. This CDR3 reads CAIRPGTSGRSDEQYF. The CDR3 nucleotides read TGTGCCATCAGGCCCGGGACTAGCGGGAGGTCGGACGAGCAGTACTTC.